This T cell receptor (beta chain) was identified in a study of blood T cell repertoires in COVID-19. Clones were read by immunoSEQ multiplex PCR, and TCRdb kept only the in-frame ones, dropping some. The sample yields tens of thousands of clones, 91% seen once. The CDR3 length is 18 residues. V was clipped by 4 bases and J by 0 bases; unmatched bases: 7. The V gene's germline CDR1 is SGHRS and CDR2 YFSETQ. This TCR derives from a human donor in a cohort sampled during active COVID-19. The chain recombines TRBV5-1 with TRBJ2-6, with 10 bases that match TRBD1. The sample taken for sequencing was peripheral blood. CDR3 DNA sequence: TGCGCCAGCAGCCCGGCCGGACAGGGGGGCTCTGGGGCCAACGTCCTGACTTTC. Amino acid sequence: CASSPAGQGGSGANVLTF. Based on the CDR3 plus reference TRBV5-1 and TRBJ2-6, the full variable domain is KAGVTQTPRYLIKTRGQQVTLSCSPISGHRSVSWYQQTPGQGLQFLFEYFSETQRNKGNFPGRFSGRQFSNSRSEMNVSTLELGDSALYLCASSPAGQGGSGANVLTFGAGSRLTVL.